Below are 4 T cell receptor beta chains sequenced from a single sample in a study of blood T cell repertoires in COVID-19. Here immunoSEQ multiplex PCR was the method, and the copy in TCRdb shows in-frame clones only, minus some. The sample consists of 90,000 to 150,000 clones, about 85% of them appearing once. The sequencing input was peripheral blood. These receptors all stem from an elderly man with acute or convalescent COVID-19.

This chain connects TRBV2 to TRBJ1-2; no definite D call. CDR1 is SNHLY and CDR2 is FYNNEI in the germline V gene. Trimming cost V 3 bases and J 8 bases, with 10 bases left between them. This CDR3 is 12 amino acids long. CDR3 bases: TGTGCCAGCAGTGAGTCGGGTTGGGGCTACACCTTC. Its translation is CASSESGWGYTF.

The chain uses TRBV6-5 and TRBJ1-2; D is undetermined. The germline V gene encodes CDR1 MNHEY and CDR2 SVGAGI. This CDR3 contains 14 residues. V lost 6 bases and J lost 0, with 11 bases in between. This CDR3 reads CASSYTGANYGYTF. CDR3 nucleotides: TGTGCCAGCAGCTACACGGGAGCTAACTATGGCTACACCTTC.

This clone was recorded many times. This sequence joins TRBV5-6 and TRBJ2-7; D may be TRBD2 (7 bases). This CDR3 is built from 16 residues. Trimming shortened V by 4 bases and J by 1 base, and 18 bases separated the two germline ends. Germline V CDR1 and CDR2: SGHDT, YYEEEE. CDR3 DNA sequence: TGTGCCAGCAGCACTCCGGCCGGGGGGCCTTCCTACGAGCAGTACTTC. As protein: CASSTPAGGPSYEQYF. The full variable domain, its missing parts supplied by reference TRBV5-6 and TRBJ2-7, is DAGVTQSPTHLIKTRGQQVTLRCSPKSGHDTVSWYQQALGQGPQFIFQYYEEEERQRGNFPDRFSGHQFPNYSSELNVNALLLGDSALYLCASSTPAGGPSYEQYFGPGTRLTVT.

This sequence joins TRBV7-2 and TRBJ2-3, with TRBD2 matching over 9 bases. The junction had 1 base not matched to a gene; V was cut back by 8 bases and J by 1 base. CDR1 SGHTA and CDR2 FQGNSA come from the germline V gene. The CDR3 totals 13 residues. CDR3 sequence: CASRLAGTDTQYF. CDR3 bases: TGTGCCAGCCGACTAGCGGGCACAGATACGCAGTATTTT.